A single sample gave rise to the 32 T cell receptor beta chains below, sequenced in a study of control samples from healthy donors and cancer patients. The table came from immunoSEQ multiplex PCR; TCRdb's copy has only in-frame clones and leaves some out. The sample comprises some 160,000 clones, 92% of which are singletons, and 0.68% rests with the top ten. Sample: blood. The receptors were gathered from a woman aged 25 to 45 in good health.

V usage is TRBV7-3 and J usage is TRBJ2-3; D is uncertain. The CDR3 totals 14 residues. Germline CDR1 and CDR2: SGHTA and FQGTGA. V gave up 4 bases and J gave up 6 bases, with 14 bases separating them. For the CDR3, the DNA is TGTGCCAGCAGCTCCCTAGGGCAGAATGATACGCAGTATTTT. It is translated as CASSSLGQNDTQYF.

The chain has TRBV7-9 and TRBJ2-7, with a weak D call TRBD1 (5 bases). Germline CDR1 is SEHNR and CDR2 is FQNEAQ (reference sequence). V lost 4 bases, J lost 3 bases, and 10 bases lay in between. The CDR3 has 13 amino acids. CDR3 sequence (DNA): TGTGCCAGCAGCTCCGACAGTTACTACGAGCAGTACTTC. As protein: CASSSDSYYEQYF.

V is TRBV19 and J is TRBJ2-7, with D maybe TRBD2 (6 bases). V was cut by 6 bases and J by 2 bases, with 11 bases left in between. This CDR3 is 13 amino acids long. Per germline, CDR1 LNHDA and CDR2 SQIVND (reference sequence). Here the CDR3 reads CASSAGPAYEQYF. CDR3 bases: TGTGCCAGTAGCGCGGGACCCGCCTACGAGCAGTACTTC. Together with reference TRBV19 and TRBJ2-7, the CDR3 gives the full variable domain: DGGITQSPKYLFRKEGQNVTLSCEQNLNHDAMYWYRQDPGQGLRLIYYSQIVNDFQKGDIAEGYSVSREKKESFPLTVTSAQKNPTAFYLCASSAGPAYEQYFGPGTRLTVT.

V gene TRBV5-8 combines with J gene TRBJ2-5; 13 bases match TRBD2. The CDR3 loop spans 17 amino acids. V shed 0 bases and J 2 bases; nucleotides not matched to a gene: 4. Germline lookup yields CDR1 SGHTS and CDR2 YDEGEE. The CDR3 region is CASSLEGLAGPQETQYF. CDR3 coding DNA: TGTGCCAGCAGCTTGGAGGGACTAGCGGGACCACAAGAGACCCAGTACTTC.

This sequence joins TRBV15 and TRBJ1-2; D is unclear. The CDR3 totals 15 residues. V lost 3 bases, J lost 4 bases, and 15 bases lay in between. Germline V CDR1 and CDR2: LNHNV, YYDKDF (reference sequence). The CDR3 DNA reads TGTGCCACCAGCAGGACCGTTGGGCCTCCCTATGGCTACACCTTC. It yields the protein CATSRTVGPPYGYTF.

J is TRBJ2-5 and V is TRBV9, with 8 bases fitting TRBD1. Germline lookup yields CDR1 SGDLS and CDR2 YYNGEE. CDR3 length equals 15 residues. V shed 3 bases, J shed 3 bases, and the junction held 7 bases outside the gene matches. Written as DNA, the CDR3 is TGTGCCAGCAGCGCGATGGGACAGGTTAAAGAGACCCAGTACTTC. Its protein is CASSAMGQVKETQYF.

The rearrangement joins TRBV19 to TRBJ1-3; no definite D call. The germline V gene encodes CDR1 LNHDA and CDR2 SQIVND (reference sequence). The V end lost 5 bases, the J end lost 3 bases, and 5 bases lay between the germline ends. CDR3 length: 12 residues. DNA of the CDR3: TGTGCCAGTAGTGACCGTGGAAACACCATATATTTT. Its protein is CASSDRGNTIYF.

V gene TRBV12-5 combines with J gene TRBJ2-7; TRBD1 agrees at 8 bases. Germline CDR1 LGHNT, CDR2 FRNRAP. The CDR3 loop spans 13 amino acids. With 1 base clipped from V and 10 bases from J, the junction kept 6 bases outside the gene matches. In nucleotides, the CDR3 is TGTGCTAGTGGTTTGGGACAGGGGTGGCCCCAGTACTTC. Protein product: CASGLGQGWPQYF.

The rearrangement uses TRBV28 and TRBJ2-1; 8 bases fit TRBD2. Trimming at V came to 3 bases and at J to 7 bases, leaving 8 bases not matched to a gene. CDR3 length: 15 amino acids. In germline, CDR1 is MDHEN, CDR2 SYDVKM. DNA of the CDR3: TGTGCCAGCAGTTTCCGCGGGAGGTCAGTAAATGAGCAGTTCTTC. This encodes CASSFRGRSVNEQFF.

The chain carries TRBV3-1 (or the pseudogene TRBV3-2) and TRBJ2-3, with D perhaps matching TRBD2 (6 bases). Trimming cost V 1 base and J 7 bases, with 9 bases left between them. CDR1 and CDR2 (germline): LGHDT, YNNKEL (reference sequence). CDR3 size: 13 residues. The CDR3 DNA reads as TGTGCCAGCAGCCAAGCGGGACTTAATACGCAGTATTTT. Translation gives CASSQAGLNTQYF.

V is TRBV6-5 and J is TRBJ2-3, with D possibly TRBD2 on 6 matching bases. Trimming pared 0 bases from V and 4 bases from J, leaving 11 bases between. CDR1 is MNHEY, CDR2 SVGAGI, per germline. The CDR3 has 15 amino acids. Here the CDR3 DNA reads TGTGCCAGCAGTTACTCAGGTTGGGGGGCAGATACGCAGTATTTT. Protein: CASSYSGWGADTQYF.

The chain links TRBV11-1 to TRBJ2-5, with D perhaps TRBD1 or TRBD2 (6 bases each). The germline CDR1 and CDR2 sequences are SGHAT and FQDESV (reference sequence). CDR3 length: 12 residues. The germline V and J ends were trimmed by 10 bases and 6 bases, with 15 bases remaining between them. CDR3 residues: CATRGGSKTQYF. CDR3 coding DNA: TGTGCCACCAGGGGAGGTTCCAAGACCCAGTACTTC.

The V call is TRBV27, the J call TRBJ2-1, with 11 bases lining up with TRBD2. The V and J ends lost 7 bases and 5 bases, in that order; junction bases with no gene match: 4. The germline V gene has CDR1 MNHEY and CDR2 SMNVEV (reference sequence). The CDR3 totals 14 residues. The CDR3 loop reads CASNIAGGDNEQFF. CDR3 nucleotide sequence: TGTGCCAGCAATATAGCGGGAGGGGACAATGAGCAGTTCTTC.

The chain uses TRBV27 and TRBJ2-7, with D maybe TRBD1 (6 bases). Per germline, CDR1 MNHEY and CDR2 SMNVEV (reference sequence). This CDR3 is 15 amino acids long. V lost 5 bases and J lost 1, with 15 bases in between. CDR3 bases: TGTGCCAGCAGTCCCCTGGTGGGGGCTTCCTACGAGCAGTACTTC. Residues: CASSPLVGASYEQYF.

The rearrangement joins TRBV11-2 to TRBJ2-3; 9 bases align to TRBD2. This CDR3 has 19 amino acids. CDR1 SGHAT and CDR2 FQNNGV come from the germline V gene. J lost 1 base, V lost 1 base, and 12 bases had no gene match. DNA for the CDR3: TGTGCCAGCAGCTTAGTTTCCCCGTTAGCGGGAGTGGGCACAGATACGCAGTATTTT. Translating gives CASSLVSPLAGVGTDTQYF. The full variable domain, in which reference TRBV11-2 and TRBJ2-3 provide the parts outside the CDR3, is EAGVAQSPRYKIIEKRQSVAFWCNPISGHATLYWYQQILGQGPKLLIQFQNNGVVDDSQLPKDRFSAERLKGVDSTLKIQPAKLEDSAVYLCASSLVSPLAGVGTDTQYFGPGTRLTVL.

The chain combines TRBV11-1 with TRBJ2-7; TRBD1 aligns across 7 bases. The germline CDR1 and CDR2 sequences are SGHAT and FQDESV (reference sequence). This CDR3 contains 13 residues. V shed 4 bases and J 3 bases; nucleotides not matched to a gene: 3. The CDR3: CASSWTGGYEQYF. CDR3 sequence (DNA): TGTGCCAGCAGCTGGACAGGAGGCTACGAGCAGTACTTC. Supplemented by reference TRBV11-1 and TRBJ2-7, the full variable domain reads EAEVAQSPRYKITEKSQAVAFWCDPISGHATLYWYRQILGQGPELLVQFQDESVVDDSQLPKDRFSAERLKGVDSTLKIQPAELGDSAMYLCASSWTGGYEQYFGPGTRLTVT.

This rearrangement joins TRBV4-3 to TRBJ2-7, with D tentatively TRBD2 (6 bases). Germline CDR1 is LGHNA and CDR2 is YSLEER. The CDR3 covers 14 residues. The ends were cut back, 0 bases at V and 4 bases at J, with 10 bases in the middle. The CDR3 sequence: CASSQDVRGYEQYF. The CDR3 DNA follows: TGCGCCAGCAGCCAAGATGTTCGGGGGTACGAGCAGTACTTC.

The chain carries TRBV9 and TRBJ2-2, with D hard to call. The CDR3 totals 15 residues. Trimming left V 3 bases short and J 1 base short, with 10 bases between. The germline V gene has CDR1 SGDLS and CDR2 YYNGEE. CDR3 sequence (DNA): TGTGCCAGCAGCGGACCGACTTGGAACACCGGGGAGCTGTTTTTT. Its protein is CASSGPTWNTGELFF.

V gene TRBV6-1 combines with J gene TRBJ2-3; maybe TRBD2 (6 bases). The V and J ends lost 2 bases and 5 bases respectively, with 17 bases between them. The germline V gene encodes CDR1 MNHNS and CDR2 SASEGT. CDR3 length equals 16 residues. The CDR3 sequence: CASSEMDSGVEDTQYF. The CDR3 DNA is TGTGCCAGCAGTGAAATGGACTCGGGGGTAGAAGATACGCAGTATTTT.

This clone is a singleton in its sample. The chain employs TRBV29-1 and TRBJ1-3; 8 positions match TRBD1. Unmatched junction bases numbered 10, after V lost 4 bases and J lost 8 bases. The CDR3 length is 14 residues. CDR1 and CDR2 from the germline V gene are SQVTM and ANQGSEA. The CDR3 coding sequence is TGCAGCGTTGTGGACAGGGTGGGCTTGGACACCATATATTTT. It encodes CSVVDRVGLDTIYF.

This chain links TRBV28 with TRBJ2-5, with a possible D match to TRBD2 (5 bases). Germline V gene sequence: CDR1 MDHEN, CDR2 SYDVKM. V lost 3 bases and J lost 3, with 20 bases in between. CDR3 size: 17 residues. This CDR3 reads CASSFSSTLGGEETQYF. The CDR3 DNA reads TGTGCCAGCAGTTTTTCCTCTACACTAGGAGGAGAAGAGACCCAGTACTTC. Together with reference TRBV28 and TRBJ2-5, the CDR3 gives the full variable domain: DVKVTQSSRYLVKRTGEKVFLECVQDMDHENMFWYRQDPGLGLRLIYFSYDVKMKEKGDIPEGYSVSREKKERFSLILESASTNQTSMYLCASSFSSTLGGEETQYFGPGTRLLVL.

The gene calls are TRBV7-9 and TRBJ2-5, with TRBD1 identical over 7 bases. J was trimmed by 2 bases and V by 5 bases; bases with no gene match: 2. The CDR3 totals 13 residues. The V gene's germline CDR1 is SEHNR and CDR2 FQNEAQ (reference sequence). The CDR3 spells CASSTGQQETQYF. For the CDR3, the DNA is TGTGCCAGCAGCACGGGACAGCAAGAGACCCAGTACTTC.

The rearrangement joins TRBV7-2 to TRBJ2-7; 8 bases map to TRBD2. The CDR3 extends over 16 amino acids. Germline CDR1 and CDR2: SGHTA and FQGNSA. J lost 1 base, V lost 1 base, and 6 bases had no gene match. CDR3 region: CASSLGPAGASYEQYF. The CDR3 nucleotides read TGTGCCAGCAGCTTAGGGCCAGCGGGAGCATCCTACGAGCAGTACTTC.

The rearrangement uses TRBV30 and TRBJ2-1; a weak D match, TRBD2 (5 bases). The CDR3 has 13 amino acids. Germline V gene sequence: CDR1 GTSNPN, CDR2 SVGIG (reference sequence). V dropped 0 bases and J dropped 5 bases, with 8 bases sitting between them. CDR3 nucleotide sequence: TGTGCCTGGAGTGTAAGGCGGGACAATGAGCAGTTCTTC. Translation gives CAWSVRRDNEQFF.

The V gene is TRBV9, the J gene TRBJ1-1, with a weak D call TRBD1 (5 bases). V was trimmed by 3 bases and J by 2 bases, leaving 11 bases between them. Per germline, CDR1 SGDLS and CDR2 YYNGEE. The CDR3 has 14 residues. The CDR3 DNA reads as TGTGCCAGCAGCGGGGGGACCCTTAACACTGAAGCTTTCTTT. Its protein product is CASSGGTLNTEAFF.

The V gene is TRBV28, the J gene TRBJ2-7; 7 bases line up with TRBD2. Germline V gene lookup returns CDR1 MDHEN and CDR2 SYDVKM. The CDR3 length is 15 residues. The J segment lost 5 bases and the V segment lost 6 bases, leaving 13 bases of the junction unmatched. The CDR3 here is CASRREGGSLDEQYF. For the CDR3, the DNA is TGTGCCAGCAGAAGAGAGGGCGGGAGTCTCGACGAGCAGTACTTC. Full variable domain (remainder filled in from reference TRBV28 and TRBJ2-7): DVKVTQSSRYLVKRTGEKVFLECVQDMDHENMFWYRQDPGLGLRLIYFSYDVKMKEKGDIPEGYSVSREKKERFSLILESASTNQTSMYLCASRREGGSLDEQYFGPGTRLTVT.

The V gene is TRBV5-1, the J gene TRBJ2-7, with 8 bases aligning to TRBD2. This CDR3 contains 15 residues. V shed 4 bases and J 2 bases; nucleotides not matched to a gene: 8. Germline CDR1 SGHRS, CDR2 YFSETQ. The chain's CDR3 is CASSPGGAGAYEQYF. CDR3 in DNA: TGCGCCAGCAGCCCGGGGGGGGCAGGAGCCTACGAGCAGTACTTC.

This chain links TRBV20-1 with TRBJ2-1; 11 nucleotides line up with TRBD2. CDR1 is DFQATT and CDR2 is SNEGSKA in the germline V gene (reference sequence). This CDR3 region has 14 residues. V was pared by 3 bases and J by 9 bases, with 7 bases of the junction left unmatched. The CDR3 loop reads CSASPGLAGGEQFF. In nucleotides, the CDR3 is TGCAGTGCTAGTCCTGGACTAGCGGGCGGTGAGCAGTTCTTC.

This clone was detected once. The rearrangement uses TRBV25-1 and TRBJ1-1; D unclear. V was pared by 3 bases and J by 6 bases, with 8 bases between. Germline CDR1 and CDR2: MGHDK and SYGVNS. The CDR3 loop spans 12 amino acids. CDR3 nucleotides: TGTGCCAGCAGTGAGGGAACAGCTGAAGCTTTCTTT. This translates into CASSEGTAEAFF.

V and J are TRBV10-3 and TRBJ1-3; D perhaps matches TRBD1 (6 bases). The CDR3 runs 13 residues. The germline V gene encodes CDR1 ENHRY and CDR2 SYGVKD. The V gene lost 6 bases and the J gene lost 4 bases, with 10 bases spanning the gap. The DNA of the CDR3 is TGTGCCATCAGCAGGGGCCAGGGAAACACCATATATTTT. Amino acids: CAISRGQGNTIYF.

This chain joins TRBV2 and TRBJ2-1; no definite D call. The germline CDR1 and CDR2 sequences are SNHLY and FYNNEI. CDR3 length equals 15 residues. The germline V and J ends were trimmed by 4 bases and 0 bases, with 10 bases remaining between them. The CDR3, as DNA: TGTGCCAGCAGTGTTGTGCCTAGCTCCTACAATGAGCAGTTCTTC. It is translated as CASSVVPSSYNEQFF.

This sequence joins TRBV6-2 or TRBV6-3 and TRBJ2-2; 10 positions match TRBD2. The ends lost 2 bases at V and 4 bases at J; junction bases unmatched: 1. The CDR3 consists of 15 residues. Germline CDR1 is MNHEY and CDR2 is SVGEGT. The DNA of the CDR3 is TGTGCCAGCAGTTACGCTAGCGGGAGCACCGGGGAGCTGTTTTTT. This gives the protein CASSYASGSTGELFF.